This TCR beta chain was identified during a study of T cells after yellow fever vaccination. Background on the study: Researchers used SMART-Seq v4 Ultra Low Input to prepare fractions that had low cell numbers.

A single record per CDR3 protein comes from TCRdb applying MiXCR to the 5' RACE reads. Among a few hundred thousand distinct CDR3 sequences listed, under 15% were seen once. In the case of this clonotype: The antigen remains unidentified.

General study results and limits: The secondary T-cell response peaked on day 5, not day 15, but was weaker.

The receptor was isolated from a man aged 30-40 years who received the YFV17D yellow fever vaccine. The sequences come from CD4+ T cells sorted from PBMCs, collected 45 days after the yellow fever booster vaccination.

CDR3 sequence (DNA): TGTGCCAGCAGTTTAGTTCCGGGGGGCTACACCTTC. Residues: CASSLVPGGYTF. This rearrangement joins TRBV12-3 or TRBV12-4 to TRBJ1-2; D unresolved. The CDR3 extends over 12 amino acids. V was cut by 1 base and J by 8 bases, with 8 bases left in between.